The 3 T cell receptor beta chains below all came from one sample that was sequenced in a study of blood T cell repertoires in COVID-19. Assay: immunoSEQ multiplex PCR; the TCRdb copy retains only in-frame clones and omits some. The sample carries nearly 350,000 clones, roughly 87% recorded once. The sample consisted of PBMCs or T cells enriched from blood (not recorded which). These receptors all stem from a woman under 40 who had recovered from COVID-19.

The CDR3 here is CASSYSGPYQPQHF. The CDR3 bases are TGTGCCAGCAGTTACTCGGGGCCCTATCAGCCCCAGCATTTT. This rearrangement joins TRBV6-2 or TRBV6-3 to TRBJ1-5; possibly TRBD1 for D (5 bases). CDR3 length: 14 amino acids. Germline CDR1 MNHEY, CDR2 SVGEGT. V gave up 0 bases and J gave up 5 bases, with 8 bases separating them.

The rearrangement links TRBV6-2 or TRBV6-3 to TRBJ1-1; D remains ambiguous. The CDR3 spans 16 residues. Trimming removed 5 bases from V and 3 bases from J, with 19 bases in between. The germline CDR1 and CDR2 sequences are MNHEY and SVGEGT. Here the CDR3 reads CASSTLGGLADTEAFF. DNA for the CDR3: TGTGCCAGCAGTACCCTCGGAGGGTTGGCCGACACTGAAGCTTTCTTT.

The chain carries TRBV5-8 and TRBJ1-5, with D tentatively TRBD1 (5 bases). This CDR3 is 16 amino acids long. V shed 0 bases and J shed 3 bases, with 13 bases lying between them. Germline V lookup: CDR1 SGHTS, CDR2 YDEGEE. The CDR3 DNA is TGTGCCAGCAGCTTGGCGGGGGGGTACGTCAATCAGCCCCAGCATTTT. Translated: CASSLAGGYVNQPQHF.